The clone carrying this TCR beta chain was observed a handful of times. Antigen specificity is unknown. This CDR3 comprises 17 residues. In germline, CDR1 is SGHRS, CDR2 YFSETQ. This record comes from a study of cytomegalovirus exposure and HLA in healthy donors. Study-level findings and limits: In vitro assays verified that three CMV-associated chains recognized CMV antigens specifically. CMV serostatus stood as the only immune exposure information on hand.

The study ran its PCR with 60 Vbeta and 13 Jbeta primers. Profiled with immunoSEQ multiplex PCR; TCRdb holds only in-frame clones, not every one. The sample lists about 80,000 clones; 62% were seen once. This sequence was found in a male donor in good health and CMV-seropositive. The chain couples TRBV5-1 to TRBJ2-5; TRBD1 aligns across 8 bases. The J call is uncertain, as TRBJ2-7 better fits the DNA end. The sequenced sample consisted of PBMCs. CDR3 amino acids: CASSRKTGTGELYEQYF. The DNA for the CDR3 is TGCGCCAGCAGCCGAAAGACCGGGACAGGCGAGCTCTACGAGCAGTACTTC.